The sequence of this TCR beta chain was determined in a study of T cell responses to AZD1222 COVID-19 vaccine. Points on this clone: The antigen is unknown.

Germline values: CDR1 SNHLY, CDR2 FYNNEI. The CDR3 is 15 amino acids. With V trimmed by 6 bases and J by 5 bases, 12 bases remained unmatched. TCRdb's table, derived via immunoSEQ multiplex PCR, lists solely in-frame clones and lacks some. The sample shows about 120,000 clones, 70% to 90% of them seen only once. Findings and caveats of the study: Among spike-specific TCRs, nearly half reportedly target unmutated variant regions. It was only six AZD1222 recipients who were seropositive at baseline. Samples come after the peak T cell response, not at day 14. Dominant at 160-218 and 743-854, vaccine-associated CD4 TCRs also spanned spike.

This clonotype was obtained from an adult in good health. The sequenced sample was peripheral blood, obtained on day 0 of AZD1222 vaccination. The chain recombines TRBV2 with TRBJ1-1; 7 bases fit TRBD1. CDR3 nucleotides: TGTGCCAGCAGAACCTCCGGGACAGTTGGAACTGAAGCTTTCTTT. Amino acids: CASRTSGTVGTEAFF. Full variable domain (missing parts from reference TRBV2 and TRBJ1-1): EPEVTQTPSHQVTQMGQEVILRCVPISNHLYFYWYRQILGQKVEFLVSFYNNEISEKSEIFDDQFSVERPDGSNFTLKIRSTKLEDSAMYFCASRTSGTVGTEAFFGQGTRLTVV.